This TCR beta chain was identified during a study of T-cell reconstitution after alpha-beta-depleted transplantation in children. The sample holds many counts of this clonotype. Its antigen is unknown. From germline, CDR1 is MDHEN and CDR2 SYDVKM. The germline V and J ends were trimmed by 6 bases and 1 base, with 13 bases remaining between them. This CDR3 is 14 amino acids long. General study findings and limits: At one year after transplant, newly produced T cells mostly accounted for T-cell counts and diversity.

Unique molecular identifiers featured in how the TCRbeta library was prepared. In TCRdb, the PCR reads were re-called with MiXCR into one record per CDR3 protein. Altogether 580,000 or so distinct CDR3 sequences are present, 23% being singletons, with the ten largest covering 13% to 15%. This clonotype was obtained from a boy under two years old who had a stem cell transplant for acute myeloid leukemia, so the T cells may come from the graft donor. The sample in question was PBMCs, mostly from graft donor cells, obtained 360 days after TCRalphabeta/CD19-depleted stem cell transplant. The rearrangement uses TRBV28 and TRBJ2-7; perhaps D is TRBD1 or TRBD2 (5 bases each). CDR3 region: CASRPGRMSYEQYV. In nucleotides, the CDR3 is TGTGCCAGCAGACCGGGACGAATGTCCTACGAGCAGTACGTC.